This T cell receptor beta chain stems from a study of Ad26.COV2.S vaccination and SARS-CoV-2 variants. The wider study: By the intramuscular route, Ad26.COV2.S was given once, or twice 56 days apart. General study findings and limits: Placebo recipients showed lower spike-specific TCR breadth than vaccinees.

Germline CDR1 is SGHRS and CDR2 is YFSETQ. With 3 bases removed from V and 1 base from J, the gap between germline ends came to 10 bases. The length of the CDR3 is 14 residues. Specified treatment: 15 to 20 received Ad26.COV2.S at low or high dose, single or two shots; roughly five received placebo; per-sample allocation not given. At day 63 after the first vaccine or placebo injection, samples were drawn. Sequencing used immunoSEQ multiplex PCR; TCRdb keeps in-frame clones, though not all of them. The sample has over 350,000 clones, about nine tenths seen once. A word on this clone: Its antigen is not identified.

The J gene is TRBJ1-1, the V gene TRBV5-1, with D possibly being TRBD1 (5 bases). The receptor was derived from a person between 18 and 65 years old who received the Ad26.COV2.S COVID-19 vaccine or a placebo. This material consisted of peripheral blood, taken in a trial of Ad26.COV2.S vaccine versus placebo. CDR3 amino acids: CASSSGPANTEAFF. Written as DNA, the CDR3 is TGCGCCAGCAGCTCGGGACCCGCGAACACTGAAGCTTTCTTT.